The 2 T cell receptor beta chains listed next were all sequenced from one sample in a study of CD4 and CD8 cells across lung adenocarcinoma regions. Each CDR3 protein gets one entry after TCRdb re-called the PCR reads with MiXCR. The repertoire holds approximately 11,000 distinct CDR3 sequences, roughly three fifths seen once, with 88% in the top ten. The sequenced sample consisted of CD8+ T cells from the margin of a lung tumor. Source of these receptors: a male donor with lung adenocarcinoma. The CD4 and CD8 labels of this study may be unreliable.

This clonotype has a single count. The chain is built from TRBV9 and TRBJ2-3; 8 bases match TRBD2. V was pared by 4 bases and J by 2 bases, with 9 bases of the junction left unmatched. Germline V gene data show CDR1 as SGDLS and CDR2 as YYNGEE. The CDR3 has 16 amino acids. The CDR3 here is CASSWAPGGATDTQYF. CDR3 bases: TGTGCCAGCAGCTGGGCCCCGGGGGGGGCCACAGATACGCAGTATTTT.

The chain recombines TRBV27 with TRBJ2-1; TRBD2 agrees at 10 bases. Germline CDR1 is MNHEY and CDR2 is SMNVEV (reference sequence). The CDR3 is 12 residues long. The CDR3 DNA reads as TGTGAGAGCGGGAGGGGCTATAATGAGCAGTTCTTC. Residues: CESGRGYNEQFF.